The clone carrying this T cell receptor (beta chain) appeared many times. This sample was taken from a study of shared clonotypes between healthy human individuals. The repertoire was sequenced with immunoSEQ multiplex PCR; TCRdb's copy has only in-frame clones and lacks some. The sample includes about 1 million clones, about three quarters of them seen just once. The germline V gene has CDR1 LNHDA and CDR2 SQIVND (reference sequence). The CDR3 has 14 residues. Trimming removed 5 bases at V and 7 bases at J, with 12 bases between. The receptor was isolated from a man aged 18 to 35 in good health. The genes are TRBV19 and TRBJ1-6; D is ambiguous. Source material: memory CD4+ T cells sorted from blood. Specified subset: CD45RA-negative fraction. CDR3 protein: CASSFGVQNSPLHF. CDR3 nucleotide sequence: TGTGCCAGTAGTTTCGGGGTTCAAAATTCACCCCTCCACTTT. Complete variable domain (other parts from reference TRBV19 and TRBJ1-6): DGGITQSPKYLFRKEGQNVTLSCEQNLNHDAMYWYRQDPGQGLRLIYYSQIVNDFQKGDIAEGYSVSREKKESFPLTVTSAQKNPTAFYLCASSFGVQNSPLHFGNGTRLTVT.